Listed below are T cell receptor beta chains from one sample, sequenced in a study of regulatory T cells in long-lasting Graves disease. TCRdb reanalysed the multiplex PCR reads using MiXCR and keeps one entry per CDR3 protein. The table lists roughly 400,000 distinct CDR3 sequences, less than 25% of them singletons. The sequences come from peripheral blood mononuclear cells (PBMCs), collected when the disease was refractory, from a patient treated with antithyroid drugs. The receptors derive from a female donor with Graves disease. Both conserved end residues are part of each CDR3.

v_call,cdr3_length,j_call,cdr3_aa
TRBV12-3/TRBV12-4,13,TRBJ2-2,CASSFMVTGELFF
TRBV5-1,14,TRBJ2-7,CASSLGQDVYEQYF
TRBV2,14,TRBJ2-2,CASRLAANTGELFF
TRBV6-1,15,TRBJ2-4,CASSEGSGGRNIQYF
TRBV6-5,15,TRBJ1-2,CASSSNYRDSYGYTF
TRBV27,14,TRBJ1-1,CASSLQAYDTEAFF
TRBV7-9,14,TRBJ2-6,CASSLNSGANVLTF
TRBV30,15,TRBJ2-6,CAWSVRSTGANVLTF
TRBV24-1,16,TRBJ1-5,CATTGKVKWNNQPQHF
TRBV2,13,TRBJ2-5,CASSEIWGETQYF
TRBV25-1,13,TRBJ1-2,CASSGEGAAGYTF
TRBV28,17,TRBJ2-6,CASSGITGGSGANVLTF
TRBV18,16,TRBJ1-5,CASSPRDSGGNQPQHF
TRBV5-1,14,TRBJ1-1,CASSLGIMNTEAFF
TRBV12-3/TRBV12-4,15,TRBJ2-1,CASSHHGDFDNEQFF
TRBV7-2,13,TRBJ2-7,CASSLAGGHEQYF